The 20 T cell receptor beta chains in this list originate from one sample, sequenced in a study of patients and donors after allogeneic stem cell transplantation. TCRdb re-called the RT-PCR reads with MiXCR, one entry per CDR3 protein. In the table there are about 410,000 distinct CDR3 sequences, about a sixth of which are singletons. Input material: blood, either unsorted or a sorted T cell fraction (not recorded which). The source is a human donor who was either an allogeneic HSCT recipient or a stem cell or donor lymphocyte infusion donor (not recorded which). It is not recorded whose cells these are; they may come from a transplant donor.

V is TRBV6-2 or TRBV6-3 and J is TRBJ2-3; D possibly corresponds to TRBD2 (6 bases). Germline V gene data show CDR1 as MNHEY and CDR2 as SVGEGT. Trimming left V 11 bases short and J 7 bases short, with 16 bases between. CDR3 length: 12 residues. The CDR3, as DNA: TGTGCCGCCGGGACTCGTGATAATACGCAGTATTTT. It yields the protein CAAGTRDNTQYF.

This clonotype was picked up many times. The chain recombines TRBV3-1 with TRBJ1-2, with D uncertain. The V end was cut by 3 bases, the J end by 5 bases, with 4 bases between. CDR3 length: 11 amino acids. Germline assignment: CDR1 LGHDT and CDR2 YNNKEL (reference sequence). The chain's CDR3 is CASSQGYGYTF. CDR3 bases: TGTGCCAGCAGCCAGGGGTATGGCTACACCTTC. Full variable domain (outside the CDR3, taken from reference TRBV3-1 and TRBJ1-2): DTAVSQTPKYLVTQMGNDKSIKCEQNLGHDTMYWYKQDSKKFLKIMFSYNNKELIINETVPNRFSPKSPDKAHLNLHINSLELGDSAVYFCASSQGYGYTFGSGTRLTVV.

The table lists this clonotype with a few counts. The chain combines TRBV28 with TRBJ2-3; 10 bases agree with TRBD2. V lost 5 bases, J lost 1 base, and 6 bases stayed unmatched. The CDR3 runs to 16 residues. Germline CDR1 and CDR2: MDHEN and SYDVKM. This chain's CDR3 is CASSKAGGSGTDTQYF. In nucleotides, the CDR3 is TGTGCCAGCAGTAAAGCGGGAGGGTCAGGCACAGATACGCAGTATTTT. Full variable domain (missing parts from reference TRBV28 and TRBJ2-3): DVKVTQSSRYLVKRTGEKVFLECVQDMDHENMFWYRQDPGLGLRLIYFSYDVKMKEKGDIPEGYSVSREKKERFSLILESASTNQTSMYLCASSKAGGSGTDTQYFGPGTRLTVL.

This clonotype was found a few times. CDR3 sequence reads: CASSFDRVQETQYF. CDR3 in DNA: TGTGCCAGCAGCTTCGACAGGGTACAAGAGACCCAGTACTTC. The V and J genes are TRBV7-9 and TRBJ2-5, with TRBD1 identical over 7 bases. Germline CDR1 is SEHNR and CDR2 is FQNEAQ (reference sequence). The CDR3 runs to 14 residues. J gave up 2 bases and V 3 bases, and 3 bases lay outside the gene matches.

This clonotype was seen at least ten times. In DNA form, the CDR3 reads TGCGCCAGCAGCTTGGTTCGCCAGGGGGCGTGGGAGCAGTTCTTC. Its translation is CASSLVRQGAWEQFF. The J gene is TRBJ2-1, the V gene TRBV5-1; 8 positions match TRBD1. Germline V gene data show CDR1 as SGHRS and CDR2 as YFSETQ. Trimming cost V 0 bases and J 10 bases; bases outside gene matches: 9. The length of the CDR3 is 15 residues. The whole variable domain, remainder taken from reference TRBV5-1 and TRBJ2-1, is KAGVTQTPRYLIKTRGQQVTLSCSPISGHRSVSWYQQTPGQGLQFLFEYFSETQRNKGNFPGRFSGRQFSNSRSEMNVSTLELGDSALYLCASSLVRQGAWEQFFGPGTRLTVL.

This chain connects TRBV12-3 or TRBV12-4 to TRBJ1-5; no definite D call. With 4 bases removed from V and 2 bases from J, the gap between germline ends came to 15 bases. This CDR3 contains 16 residues. CDR3 region: CASSSTMGLGNQPQHF. The CDR3 region has the DNA TGTGCCAGCAGTTCGACTATGGGCTTGGGCAATCAGCCCCAGCATTTT.

In this sample, this clonotype turned up many times. V usage is TRBV5-6 and J usage is TRBJ1-2; D is unclear. This CDR3 has 13 amino acids. Trimming took 2 bases from V and 2 from J, leaving 7 bases between them. The germline V gene encodes CDR1 SGHDT and CDR2 YYEEEE. The CDR3 loop is CASSLGRNYGYTF. CDR3 DNA: TGTGCCAGCAGCTTAGGGCGGAACTATGGCTACACCTTC.

This clonotype has at least ten counts. The genes are TRBV29-1 and TRBJ2-1; D tentatively fits TRBD1 or TRBD2 (5 bases each). The CDR3 length is 10 residues. Germline CDR1 reads SQVTM; CDR2 reads ANQGSEA. V lost 7 bases, J lost 7 bases, and 8 bases lay in between. CDR3 amino acids: CSGWGNEQFF. CDR3 nucleotides: TGCAGCGGATGGGGGAATGAGCAGTTCTTC.

The V gene is TRBV7-9, the J gene TRBJ2-7; TRBD1 matches at 7 bases. The V gene's germline CDR1 is SEHNR and CDR2 FQNEAQ (reference sequence). V was pared by 5 bases and J by 1 base, with 14 bases of the junction left unmatched. The CDR3 has 17 amino acids. CDR3 in amino acids: CASSPHAQGVRSYEQYF. In nucleotides, the CDR3 is TGTGCCAGCAGCCCCCACGCCCAGGGGGTAAGGTCCTACGAGCAGTACTTC.

The genes are TRBV6-5 and TRBJ1-6; 12 bases map to TRBD1. Trimming removed 4 bases from V and 7 bases from J; junction bases left unmatched: 5. Germline V lookup: CDR1 MNHEY, CDR2 SVGAGI. The CDR3 runs to 16 residues. The CDR3 protein is CASSLTGTGGNSPLHF. The CDR3 DNA reads as TGTGCCAGCAGTTTAACCGGGACAGGGGGCAATTCACCCCTCCACTTT.

This clonotype turned up a few times. V usage is TRBV3-1 and J usage is TRBJ2-1; D call uncertain. V lost 0 bases to trimming and J lost 5 bases, with 8 bases between them. Looked up from germline, CDR1 is LGHDT and CDR2 is YNNKEL (reference sequence). CDR3 size: 14 residues. The chain's CDR3 is CASSQDLVDNEQFF. As DNA, the CDR3 is TGTGCCAGCAGCCAAGATCTGGTGGACAATGAGCAGTTCTTC.

This clonotype was recorded a few times. This chain uses TRBV20-1 with TRBJ2-3; 10 bases map to TRBD2. The CDR3 length is 14 residues. The germline CDR1 and CDR2 sequences are DFQATT and SNEGSKA (reference sequence). After removal of 6 bases from V and 5 bases from J, the junction contained 8 bases not matched to a gene. The CDR3 loop reads CSAPLAGRVDTQYF. The CDR3 DNA reads TGCAGTGCCCCACTAGCGGGAAGGGTAGATACGCAGTATTTT.

In DNA form, the CDR3 reads TGTGCCAGCAGTGCCACAACGAACTCCTACAATGAGCAGTTCTTC. Translating gives CASSATTNSYNEQFF. The genes are TRBV25-1 and TRBJ2-1; D gene uncertain. The V end lost 4 bases, the J end lost 0 bases, and 10 bases lay between the germline ends. Looked up from germline, CDR1 is MGHDK and CDR2 is SYGVNS. This CDR3 is 15 amino acids long.

This clonotype was seen more than once but under ten times. The genes are TRBV27 and TRBJ2-4, with D unresolved. V was shortened by 5 bases and J by 0 bases, with 14 bases between the two germline ends. Germline V lookup: CDR1 MNHEY, CDR2 SMNVEV (reference sequence). The CDR3 consists of 16 residues. CDR3 sequence (DNA): TGTGCCAGCAGTCCGTTCTACTATTTAGCCAAAAACATTCAGTACTTC. Its protein is CASSPFYYLAKNIQYF.

This clonotype was picked up many times. DNA for the CDR3: TGTGCCATCCAGGGGGGTAGCAATCAGCCCCAGCATTTT. Its translation: CAIQGGSNQPQHF. This chain connects TRBV10-3 to TRBJ1-5; 7 positions agree with TRBD1. The CDR3 runs to 13 residues. The germline V gene encodes CDR1 ENHRY and CDR2 SYGVKD. Trimming removed 8 bases from V and 0 bases from J; junction bases left unmatched: 1.

This clonotype was observed a handful of times. The genes are TRBV11-3 and TRBJ2-1, with 10 bases fitting TRBD2. Looked up from germline, CDR1 is SGHNT and CDR2 is YENEEA. The CDR3 has 16 amino acids. Germline trimming cut 5 bases from V and 7 bases from J; bases unmatched to any gene: 11. DNA for the CDR3: TGTGCCAGCAGCCCACGTCTAGCGGGAGTGGGAAATGAGCAGTTCTTC. It translates to CASSPRLAGVGNEQFF.

This clonotype was seen at least ten times. The chain joins TRBV29-1 to TRBJ2-1; perhaps TRBD1 as D (5 bases). Germline CDR1 is SQVTM and CDR2 is ANQGSEA. The length of the CDR3 is 12 residues. Deletions cut 4 bases from V and 6 bases from J, with 10 bases between. DNA for the CDR3: TGCAGCGTTGGACAGATGTCCAATGAGCAGTTCTTC. It specifies CSVGQMSNEQFF.

This clonotype was seen a few times. V usage is TRBV4-3 and J usage is TRBJ2-7; D is ambiguous. The V gene's germline CDR1 is LGHNA and CDR2 YSLEER. The CDR3 covers 15 residues. V dropped 1 base and J dropped 3 bases, with 13 bases sitting between them. The CDR3: CASSQGVNSFYEQYF. The CDR3 coding sequence is TGCGCCAGCAGCCAAGGAGTGAACAGTTTCTACGAGCAGTACTTC.

The chain employs TRBV20-1 and TRBJ2-5, with D unclear. Germline values: CDR1 DFQATT, CDR2 SNEGSKA (reference sequence). This CDR3 region has 13 residues. V was pared by 2 bases and J by 5 bases, with 12 bases between. The CDR3 is CSARTLAWETQYF. For the CDR3, the DNA is TGCAGTGCTAGAACTCTGGCTTGGGAGACCCAGTACTTC.

The sample holds many counts of this clonotype. J is TRBJ2-3 and V is TRBV7-2; 8 nucleotides match TRBD2. The CDR3 spans 17 residues. The trim removed 3 bases at V and 4 bases at J, leaving 12 bases unmatched. Germline CDR1 and CDR2: SGHTA and FQGNSA. The CDR3 spells CASSFQRSPRGADTQYF. CDR3 DNA: TGTGCCAGCAGCTTCCAGAGATCCCCGCGGGGGGCAGATACGCAGTATTTT. Filled out from reference TRBV7-2 and TRBJ2-3, the complete variable domain reads GAGVSQSPSNKVTEKGKDVELRCDPISGHTALYWYRQSLGQGLEFLIYFQGNSAPDKSGLPSDRFSAERTGGSVSTLTIQRTQQEDSAVYLCASSFQRSPRGADTQYFGPGTRLTVL.